Listed below are T cell receptor beta chains from one sample, sequenced in a study of blood T cell repertoires in COVID-19. Method: immunoSEQ multiplex PCR; TCRdb's copy keeps in-frame clones and lacks some. The data contain around 230,000 clones, roughly four fifths of them seen just once; the ten biggest clones take up roughly a tenth. Sequencing was done on a sample of peripheral blood. The receptor source for this set is a woman older than 75 with acute or convalescent COVID-19. Each CDR3 is given with its conserved first and last residue. D genes are given only for firm matches.

d_call,v_call,j_call,cdr3_aa
TRBD1,TRBV2,TRBJ1-1,CASHRGEAFF
-,TRBV28,TRBJ1-2,CASRHRQMSNYGYTF
TRBD1,TRBV5-1,TRBJ1-4,CASSQQGGNEKLFF
TRBD1,TRBV7-4,TRBJ1-6,CASSLGQGITSPLHF
-,TRBV2,TRBJ2-3,CASRAPGWTSTDTQYF
-,TRBV19,TRBJ1-5,CASSIVGGDQPQHF
-,TRBV18,TRBJ2-7,CASSPGLAGVYEQYF
TRBD1,TRBV7-9,TRBJ1-6,CASSSPGTGGFYNSPLHF
-,TRBV5-1,TRBJ2-3,CASSPPGDTQYF
TRBD2,TRBV19,TRBJ2-2,CASSLRGVVTGELFF
TRBD2,TRBV11-1,TRBJ2-7,CASSYSGGRYEQYF
-,TRBV2,TRBJ1-5,CASRATAYSNQPQHF
TRBD1,TRBV5-4,TRBJ2-5,CASSLEPRGKTQYF
TRBD2,TRBV28,TRBJ2-7,CASSRSGAALSYEQYF
TRBD2,TRBV7-8,TRBJ2-3,CASSLPLAGTQYF
TRBD2,TRBV5-4,TRBJ2-6,CASSSGGPRASSGANVLTF
TRBD2,TRBV30,TRBJ2-3,CACTQRGRKDTQYF
TRBD1,TRBV5-1,TRBJ1-1,CASKQGGNTEAFF
TRBD1,TRBV4-1,TRBJ1-2,CASSPGQGANLGGYTF
-,TRBV4-1,TRBJ1-1,CASSPLETGNTEAFF
-,TRBV4-2,TRBJ2-1,CASSQADTYNEQFF
-,TRBV18,TRBJ1-2,CASSPEGDYGYTF
TRBD1,TRBV18,TRBJ2-1,CASSPRDSSNEQFF
-,TRBV5-1,TRBJ2-3,CASSLDRGTDTQYF
TRBD2,TRBV27,TRBJ2-5,CASSPSGGGETQYF
-,TRBV27,TRBJ2-1,CASSLYADSSYNEQFF
-,TRBV6-1,TRBJ2-1,CASSEAQYNEQFF
TRBD1,TRBV24-1,TRBJ1-4,CATGQGGVEKLFF
TRBD2,TRBV6-1,TRBJ2-7,CASSAPSPGLADLYEQYF
-,TRBV27,TRBJ1-2,CASSPAGTPNYGYTF
-,TRBV12-3/TRBV12-4,TRBJ1-2,CASSLSGFGYTF
TRBD1,TRBV5-6,TRBJ2-1,CASSPLGQGVNEQFF
TRBD1,TRBV9,TRBJ2-1,CASSVGTGAMNEQFF
-,TRBV18,TRBJ2-7,CASSPVFGDEQYF
-,TRBV9,TRBJ2-1,CASSYQRVGGHNEQFF
TRBD1,TRBV28,TRBJ1-5,CASLDRDPYQPQHF
-,TRBV2,TRBJ1-1,CASSEARGTEAFF
TRBD1,TRBV11-2,TRBJ1-2,CASSLRGQGDGYTF
TRBD1,TRBV4-2,TRBJ1-3,CASSQVQSAGGLNSGNTIYF
TRBD2,TRBV4-2,TRBJ2-1,CASSQDSLQRGGRGDEQFF
TRBD1,TRBV3-1/TRBV3-2,TRBJ2-2,CASKTGTGNTGELFF
-,TRBV4-1,TRBJ1-3,CASSQEELGPGNTIYF
-,TRBV2,TRBJ1-1,CASRSLDEAFF
-,TRBV9,TRBJ1-2,CASSVGGGDYGYTF
TRBD1,TRBV2,TRBJ2-3,CANKPRLDRGTDTQYF
TRBD2,TRBV7-3,TRBJ2-2,CASSLTSPGELFF
-,TRBV28,TRBJ1-5,CASSFFSRGGQPQHF
-,TRBV5-1,TRBJ1-2,CASSLAQDYGYTF
TRBD1,TRBV6-6,TRBJ1-2,CASWDRVNGYTF
-,TRBV3-1/TRBV3-2,TRBJ2-1,CASSQARGAEQFF
TRBD2,TRBV9,TRBJ2-3,CASSVIAASGDTQYF
-,TRBV5-4,TRBJ2-5,CASSPQEGSQETQYF